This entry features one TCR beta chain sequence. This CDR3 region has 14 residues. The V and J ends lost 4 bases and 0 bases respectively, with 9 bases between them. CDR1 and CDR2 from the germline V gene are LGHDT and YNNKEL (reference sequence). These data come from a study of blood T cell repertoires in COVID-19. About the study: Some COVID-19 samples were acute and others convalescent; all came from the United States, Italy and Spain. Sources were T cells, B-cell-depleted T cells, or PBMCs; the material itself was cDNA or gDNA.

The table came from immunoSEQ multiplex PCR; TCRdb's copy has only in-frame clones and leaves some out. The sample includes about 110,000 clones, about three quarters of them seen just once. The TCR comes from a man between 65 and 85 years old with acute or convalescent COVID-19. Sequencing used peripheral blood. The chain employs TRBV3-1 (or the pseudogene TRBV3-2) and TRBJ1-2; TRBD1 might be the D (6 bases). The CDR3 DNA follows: TGTGCCAGCAGCCTGACAGGTCCTAACTATGGCTACACCTTC. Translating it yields CASSLTGPNYGYTF.